This T cell receptor (beta chain) originates from a study of CD8+CD57+ T cells in acquired aplastic anemia listed by TCRdb under 2018. With respect to the entire study: On average, sorted CD4+ and CD8+ cells yielded about 3 ug of extracted DNA, with a range of about 0.18 to 27.4 ug. CD8+CD57+ expansion was defined as a frequency above the mean frequency observed in healthy subjects.

The junction shows trimming of 2 bases on V and 4 bases on J, plus 4 bases between the germline ends. From the cysteine up to the phenylalanine, the CDR3 has a length of 12 residues. Just CDR3 DNA is preserved here, 36 bases in frame from base 1. Remarks on this clonotype: The antigen it binds to is not known. Within one base of it there is no much larger clone, and no base qualities were kept.

Profiling of TCR beta VDJ combinations and CDR3 sequences used genomic DNA as the template. TCR repertoire sequencing was run on an Illumina HiSeq 2000. Regarding the original processing steps: Repertoires were assessed using TRBV/TRBJ rearrangement plots, CDR3 size and DJ length profiles, and Simpson's diversity index. The immunodominant clone was defined as the most abundant DNA sequence in deep sequencing data. CDR3 amino acid sequences were screened for sharing across subjects and were compared with published repertoires and the VDJdb database. Through fastp at Q25 and MiXCR, TCRdb rebuilt clones from the public reads, retaining in-frame beta chains. Rows with a matching CDR3 protein are joined into one entry that keeps the most common DNA and genes. These V and J calls originate from TCRdb's pipeline instead of the authors' own analysis. The sample contains 400,000 to 600,000 distinct CDR3 sequences, approximately 33% of them found a single time. The ten largest clones represent less than 0.85% of the sample.

Results the study describes overall, beyond this receptor: About 28 CD8+ CDR3 sequences were found in both patients and controls but appeared to be highly expressed in patients and within the immunodominant clones of the patients. Patients and healthy controls showed no significant difference in CD8+ Simpson's diversity (P=0.060).

Patients chosen for sequencing had shown expansion of CD8+CD57+ cells by flow cytometry. Severe acquired aplastic anemia was diagnosed in all patients according to International Study of Aplastic Anemia and Agranulocytosis and Camitta criteria. No patient had received any therapy when blood was sampled. In this study, sorted CD4+ and CD8+ T cells from the blood of healthy subjects and of severe aplastic anemia patients had their TCR repertoires deep-sequenced. Patients were enrolled in the USA under clinicaltrials.gov protocols 00001620, 01623167, 00001397, 00071045, 00081523 and 00961064. Ficoll-Paque density gradient centrifugation was used to isolate peripheral blood mononuclear cells. CD4+ and CD8+ T cells were sorted by FACS or magnetic beads before DNA extraction.

This TCR was recovered from a human donor with aplastic anemia. Sequenced material: sorted CD4+, CD8+, or CD8+CD57+ T cells (not recorded which) from PBMCs. This sequence uses TRBV12-3 or TRBV12-4 and TRBJ2-3, with no confidently assigned D gene. CDR3 reads: CASSLRPDTQYF. The DNA is as follows: TGTGCCAGCAGTTTACGGCCAGATACGCAGTATTTT.